These T cell receptor beta chains were read from a single sample in a study of T-cell memory formation after mild COVID-19. A single record per CDR3 protein comes from TCRdb applying MiXCR to the 5' RACE reads. Seen here are around 530,000 distinct CDR3 sequences, less than 25% observed once, and the top ten hold roughly 8.1%. Sequences were obtained from PBMCs or a T cell subset sorted from them (not recorded which). Every receptor here comes from an adult woman who had mild COVID-19 (a few samples of this study predate the infection). Cell type and time point are not known. Both conserved end residues are part of each CDR3. The D gene is left open where the match is weak. Clone size appears in some rows only: once, few, many, or a class for an expanded clone.

>TRBV12-3/TRBV12-4|-|once|TRBJ2-1
TGTGCCAGCAGTCGACTGCTTTACAATGAGCAGTTCTTC
CASSRLLYNEQFF
>TRBV28|TRBD2|-|TRBJ2-7
TGTGCCAGCAGCTCGGGACTAGCGGGCTCGTACGAGCAGTACTTC
CASSSGLAGSYEQYF
>TRBV4-2|TRBD1|-|TRBJ2-7
TGTGCCAGCAGCCAAGAGGGAAGGACAGGGGGTGGCGAGCAGTACTTC
CASSQEGRTGGGEQYF
>TRBV4-1|-|many|TRBJ1-1
TGCGCCAGCAGCCAAGACCCGGGACGGATGAACACTGAAGCTTTCTTT
CASSQDPGRMNTEAFF
>TRBV9|-|-|TRBJ2-1
TGTGCCAGCAGCGTAAGGTCCTACAATGAGCAGTTCTTC
CASSVRSYNEQFF
>TRBV11-1|TRBD2|-|TRBJ2-2
TGTGCCAGCAGCTCCGATCAGCGGGAGCGCCCCGGGGAGCTGTTTTTT
CASSSDQRERPGELFF
>TRBV6-2/TRBV6-3|TRBD2|-|TRBJ2-1
TGTGCCAGCAGCGGCGACAGCAGACTAGCGGGAGTAAGGGTTGGGAATGAGCAGTTCTTC
CASSGDSRLAGVRVGNEQFF
>TRBV20-1|TRBD2|few|TRBJ2-3
TGCAGTGCTAGAGATTCGGCGGGGGGGACAGATACGCAGTATTTT
CSARDSAGGTDTQYF
>TRBV2|-|few|TRBJ1-1
TGTGCCAGCAGAGAGGACACGCTTGAAGCTTTCTTT
CASREDTLEAFF
>TRBV24-1|TRBD2|few|TRBJ2-1
TGTGCCACCAGTGACTCAATAGCGGGGGGGATGAGTAAGCAGTTCTTC
CATSDSIAGGMSKQFF
>TRBV7-6|TRBD1|many|TRBJ2-3
TGTGCCAGCAGCTACCACCGGGACAGGGGGGCAGATACGCAGTATTTT
CASSYHRDRGADTQYF
>TRBV6-1|TRBD2|-|TRBJ2-3
TGTGCCAGCACGGCGGGGGGAGGGGATACGCAGTATTTT
CASTAGGGDTQYF
>TRBV7-2|TRBD2|few|TRBJ2-5
TGTGTGTCCGCGGGAGGGCCGCGGGAGACCCAGTACTTC
CVSAGGPRETQYF
>TRBV7-2|TRBD2|-|TRBJ2-7
TGTGCCAGCAGCTTAGGATTCCGCTCTGCGGGAGGAACCTACGAGCAGTACTTC
CASSLGFRSAGGTYEQYF
>TRBV2|-|-|TRBJ1-1
TGTGCCAGCAGGGCAATGCAGGGTATGAACACTGAAGCTTTCTTT
CASRAMQGMNTEAFF
>TRBV2|-|few|TRBJ2-7
TGTGCCAGCAGCGTTGCGTGGGAGCAGTACTTC
CASSVAWEQYF
>TRBV29-1|-|few|TRBJ2-3
TGCAGCGTTGAACTAGCCGCCACAGATACGCAGTATTTT
CSVELAATDTQYF
>TRBV9|-|-|TRBJ2-7
TGTGCCAGCAGCGTAGCAGTGCAGGGCTACGAGCAGTACTTC
CASSVAVQGYEQYF
>TRBV7-3|-|-|TRBJ2-3
TGTGCCAGCAGCTTAGTGGGAGGTGGAGCAGATACGCAGTATTTT
CASSLVGGGADTQYF
>TRBV20-1|-|few|TRBJ1-5
TGCAGTGCCGCCGGACCAGAAATGGAAGCCCAGCATTTT
CSAAGPEMEAQHF
>TRBV6-5|-|few|TRBJ2-2
TGTGCCAGCAGTTACTCCGGCCGCTTGAACACCGGGGAGCTGTTTTTT
CASSYSGRLNTGELFF
>TRBV7-3|TRBD1|once|TRBJ2-1
TGTGCCAGCAGCCCCCAGTTCGCTGGGACAGTGCCCGGTGGTGAGCAGTTCTTC
CASSPQFAGTVPGGEQFF
>TRBV2|TRBD1|-|TRBJ2-2
TGTGCCAGCAGGACCCTGACAGGGTACACCGGGGAGCTGTTTTTT
CASRTLTGYTGELFF
>TRBV11-3|-|-|TRBJ2-3
TGTGCCAGCAGCCCTCCTAGCGTGCTTACTAGCACAGATACGCAGTATTTT
CASSPPSVLTSTDTQYF
>TRBV7-6|-|many|TRBJ2-5
TGTGCCAGCAGCTTAGGAGAGGGGGTAGGAGAGACCCAGTACTTC
CASSLGEGVGETQYF
>TRBV9|TRBD1|-|TRBJ2-7
TGTGCCAGCAGCCCCAGGACAGGGGTAGACTACGAGCAGTACTTC
CASSPRTGVDYEQYF
>TRBV7-2|TRBD2|few|TRBJ2-1
TGTGCCAGCAGATTAGCGGGAGTCTACAATGAGCAGTTCTTC
CASRLAGVYNEQFF
>TRBV6-5|TRBD1|-|TRBJ2-3
TGTGCCAGCAGTCCCCTGGGACAGGGCGCAGATACGCAGTATTTT
CASSPLGQGADTQYF
>TRBV15|-|-|TRBJ1-5
TGTGCCACCAGCAGAGATCGAGAGAGGGGCAATCAGCCCCAGCATTTT
CATSRDRERGNQPQHF
>TRBV5-1|TRBD2|few|TRBJ2-2
TGCGCCAGCAGCTTGGACGAAATTAGCGGGAGTGCCGGGGAGCTGTTTTTT
CASSLDEISGSAGELFF
>TRBV15|-|few|TRBJ2-5
TGTGCCACCAGCCTGCACAGTACCCAGACCCAGTACTTC
CATSLHSTQTQYF
>TRBV7-9|TRBD2|few|TRBJ2-3
TGTGCCAGCAGCCTCACCTATCGACTAGCGGGAGCAGAAGATACGCAGTATTTT
CASSLTYRLAGAEDTQYF
>TRBV4-3|TRBD2|-|TRBJ2-1
TGCGCCAGCAGCCGACTTCTAGCGGGAGTGAACAATGAGCAGTTCTTC
CASSRLLAGVNNEQFF
>TRBV7-9|-|many|TRBJ2-1
TGTGCCAGCAGTTCGGACCGGAATGAGCAGTTCTTC
CASSSDRNEQFF
>TRBV5-1|-|few|TRBJ2-3
TGCGCCAGCAGCTACTCTGCAGGCACAGATACGCAGTATTTT
CASSYSAGTDTQYF
>TRBV15|TRBD1|-|TRBJ2-2
TGTGCCACCAGCAGAACAGGGGCCGACACCGGGGAGCTGTTTTTT
CATSRTGADTGELFF
>TRBV12-3/TRBV12-4|TRBD2|once|TRBJ2-3
TGTGCCAGCAGCCCCCCGCCAGCGGGAGGGGGGGATACGCAGTATTTT
CASSPPPAGGGDTQYF
>TRBV4-1|-|few|TRBJ1-4
TGCGCCAGCAGCCAGCTGGCCCTAAATGAAAAACTGTTTTTT
CASSQLALNEKLFF